Listed here are 18 T cell receptor beta chains from one sample, sequenced in a study of blood T cell repertoires in COVID-19. Here immunoSEQ multiplex PCR was the method, and the copy in TCRdb shows in-frame clones only, minus some. The data contain approximately 120,000 clones, over 80% of them singletons. Material for sequencing was peripheral blood. The source is a human donor in a cohort sampled during active COVID-19.

The chain has TRBV5-4 and TRBJ1-2, with D possibly matching TRBD1 (5 bases). The ends were cut back, 0 bases at V and 7 bases at J, with 13 bases in the middle. Germline-derived CDR1 and CDR2 are SGHNT and YYREEE (reference sequence). CDR3 length: 14 residues. The CDR3 bases are TGTGCCAGCAGCTTGGCGGGCAGGGTGGTTGGCTACACCTTC. Translating it yields CASSLAGRVVGYTF.

The J gene is TRBJ1-2, the V gene TRBV7-2, with D possibly matching TRBD1 (6 bases). Germline V gene lookup returns CDR1 SGHTA and CDR2 FQGNSA. The V and J ends lost 2 bases and 3 bases respectively, with 10 bases between them. CDR3 length: 14 amino acids. This CDR3 reads CASSLTSGDYGYTF. The CDR3 region has the DNA TGTGCCAGCAGCTTAACATCAGGGGACTATGGCTACACCTTC.

This rearrangement joins TRBV29-1 to TRBJ2-7, with D perhaps TRBD2 (5 bases). V was clipped by 0 bases and J by 7 bases, with 16 bases between them. In germline, CDR1 is SQVTM, CDR2 ANQGSEA. The CDR3 spans 14 residues. The CDR3 loop is CSVEERAAPWEQYF. For the CDR3, the DNA is TGCAGCGTTGAAGAGAGGGCAGCCCCCTGGGAGCAGTACTTC.

CDR3 nucleotide sequence: TGTGCCACCAGCGAAAGAGACAGTTATAATTCACCCCTCCACTTT. Protein: CATSERDSYNSPLHF. This rearrangement joins TRBV15 to TRBJ1-6; possibly TRBD1 for D (5 bases). CDR1 is LNHNV and CDR2 is YYDKDF in the germline V gene (reference sequence). V was trimmed by 5 bases and J by 4 bases, leaving 12 bases between them. The CDR3 has 15 amino acids.

This chain joins TRBV6-5 and TRBJ1-1, with a weak D call TRBD1 (6 bases). This CDR3 spans 14 amino acids. Germline-derived CDR1 and CDR2 are MNHEY and SVGAGI. Trimming stripped 6 bases from V and 7 bases from J, with 18 bases between. The CDR3: CASRPREGGDEAFF. CDR3 coding DNA: TGTGCCAGCAGACCCAGGGAAGGGGGAGATGAAGCTTTCTTT.

In its sample, this clone was seen a few times. This chain joins TRBV7-9 and TRBJ2-6; tentative D call: TRBD1 (6 bases). This CDR3 is built from 15 residues. V lost 4 bases to trimming and J lost 2 bases, with 9 bases between them. The germline CDR1 and CDR2 sequences are SEHNR and FQNEAQ (reference sequence). The CDR3 region has the DNA TGTGCCAGCAGCTCCCACAGGGCTGGGGCCAACGTCCTGACTTTC. Its translation: CASSSHRAGANVLTF.

V and J are TRBV27 and TRBJ2-7; D may be TRBD1 (6 bases). V was trimmed by 5 bases and J by 6 bases, leaving 14 bases between them. Germline CDR1 reads MNHEY; CDR2 reads SMNVEV (reference sequence). This CDR3 has 13 residues. In nucleotides, the CDR3 is TGTGCCAGCAGTAAACAGGGTAAGGGCGAGCAGTACTTC. It specifies CASSKQGKGEQYF.

The chain is built from TRBV7-9 and TRBJ1-6; TRBD1 aligns across 10 bases. Germline CDR1 reads SEHNR; CDR2 reads FQNEAQ (reference sequence). V lost 6 bases, J lost 8 bases, and 7 bases stayed unmatched. The CDR3 loop spans 15 amino acids. CDR3: CASRPGQGEYSPLHF. The DNA for the CDR3 is TGTGCCAGCAGGCCCGGACAGGGGGAATATTCACCCCTCCACTTT.

The V and J genes are TRBV7-9 and TRBJ2-3; a possible D gene is TRBD1 (5 bases). This CDR3 is built from 14 residues. With 2 bases removed from V and 4 bases from J, the gap between germline ends came to 10 bases. The germline gives CDR1 SEHNR, CDR2 FQNEAQ (reference sequence). CDR3: CASSLQGQADTQYF. The CDR3 DNA is TGTGCCAGCAGCTTACAGGGCCAGGCAGATACGCAGTATTTT.

CDR3 sequence reads: CCCWGGNQPQHF. The CDR3 DNA sequence: TGTTGCTGCTGGGGGGGCAATCAGCCCCAGCATTTT. The chain links TRBV25-1 to TRBJ1-5, with a possible D match to TRBD1 (5 bases). This CDR3 spans 12 amino acids. Per the germline V gene, CDR1 is MGHDK and CDR2 is SYGVNS.

The V gene is TRBV19, the J gene TRBJ1-1; tentatively, D is TRBD1 (6 bases). V was shortened by 2 bases and J by 6 bases, with 22 bases between the two germline ends. This CDR3 contains 17 residues. Germline-derived CDR1 and CDR2 are LNHDA and SQIVND (reference sequence). CDR3 loop: CASSIFGAGARLAEAFF. The CDR3 nucleotides read TGTGCCAGTAGTATATTTGGCGCAGGGGCCCGGCTCGCTGAAGCTTTCTTT.

This CDR3 reads CASSTGLADNEQFF. The CDR3 DNA follows: TGTGCCAGCAGCACGGGACTAGCGGACAATGAGCAGTTCTTC. The chain links TRBV5-4 to TRBJ2-1; 11 nucleotides align to TRBD2. V lost 4 bases to trimming and J lost 5 bases; unmatched junction nucleotides: 2. The germline V gene encodes CDR1 SGHNT and CDR2 YYREEE (reference sequence). This CDR3 is 14 amino acids long.

The rearrangement uses TRBV5-1 and TRBJ1-2, with D possibly being TRBD1 (6 bases). This CDR3 spans 12 amino acids. Trimming stripped 2 bases from V and 8 bases from J, with 10 bases between. The germline gives CDR1 SGHRS, CDR2 YFSETQ. The CDR3 reads CASSLQGGGYTF. The CDR3 nucleotides are TGCGCCAGCAGCTTACAGGGTGGCGGCTACACCTTC.

J is TRBJ2-5 and V is TRBV7-7, with 8 positions matching TRBD1. The CDR3 totals 16 residues. The V and J ends lost 5 bases and 1 base, in that order; junction bases with no gene match: 9. The germline V gene encodes CDR1 SSHAT and CDR2 FNYEAQ (reference sequence). The CDR3 here is CASSLSLGQGQETQYF. Here the CDR3 DNA reads TGTGCCAGCAGCCTCTCCCTCGGACAGGGCCAAGAGACCCAGTACTTC. Based on the CDR3 plus reference TRBV7-7 and TRBJ2-5, the full variable domain is GAGVSQSPRYKVTKRGQDVTLRCDPISSHATLYWYQQALGQGPEFLTYFNYEAQPDKSGLPSDRFSAERPEGSISTLTIQRTEQRDSAMYRCASSLSLGQGQETQYFGPGTRLLVL.

The sample holds one count of this clone. The J gene is TRBJ2-7, the V gene TRBV2, with D possibly being TRBD1 (5 bases). CDR1 and CDR2 (germline): SNHLY, FYNNEI. This CDR3 region has 12 residues. Trimming pared 6 bases from V and 6 bases from J, leaving 12 bases between. CDR3 in DNA: TGTGCCAGCAGGGTAGACAGCTCCGAGCAGTACTTC. This codes for CASRVDSSEQYF.

The chain uses TRBV27 and TRBJ1-5; D is unclear. V was clipped by 3 bases and J by 0 bases, with 33 bases between them. Germline CDR1 is MNHEY and CDR2 is SMNVEV (reference sequence). This CDR3 region has 23 residues. DNA of the CDR3: TGTGCCAGCAGTTTCCAGACGCCTCTAGCCTTAACTTTAGACATACGTAGCAATCAGCCCCAGCATTTT. It encodes CASSFQTPLALTLDIRSNQPQHF.

The V and J genes are TRBV7-8 and TRBJ2-7, with TRBD1 matching over 9 bases. This CDR3 has 14 residues. Germline lookup yields CDR1 SGHVS and CDR2 FQNEAQ. Germline trimming cut 1 base from V and 5 bases from J; bases unmatched to any gene: 3. CDR3 residues: CASSLGDRVHEQYF. The DNA for the CDR3 is TGTGCCAGCAGCTTAGGGGACAGGGTCCACGAGCAGTACTTC.

The chain combines TRBV24-1 with TRBJ2-1; 7 bases map to TRBD1. The CDR3 has 18 amino acids. Germline CDR1 reads KGHDR; CDR2 reads SFDVKD. Trimming took 0 bases from V and 5 from J; bases not matched to a gene: 12. The CDR3 region is CATSDLPLARGLNNEQFF. Written as DNA, the CDR3 is TGTGCCACCAGTGATTTGCCCCTGGCGAGGGGGCTTAACAATGAGCAGTTCTTC.